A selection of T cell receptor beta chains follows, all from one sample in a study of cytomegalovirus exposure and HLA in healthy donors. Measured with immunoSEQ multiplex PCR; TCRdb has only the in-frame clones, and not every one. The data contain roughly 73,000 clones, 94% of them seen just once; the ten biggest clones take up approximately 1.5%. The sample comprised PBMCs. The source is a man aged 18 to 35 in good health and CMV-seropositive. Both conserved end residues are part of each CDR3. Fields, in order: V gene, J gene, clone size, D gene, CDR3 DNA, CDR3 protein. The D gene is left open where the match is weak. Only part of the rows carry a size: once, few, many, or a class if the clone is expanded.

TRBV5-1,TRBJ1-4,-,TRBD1,TGCGCCAGCAGCTCAATTTCAGGGGGAGGCGAAAAACTGTTTTTT,CASSSISGGGEKLFF
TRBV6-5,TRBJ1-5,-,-,TGTGCCAGCAGTCTACAGGGTCTCGATCAGCCCCAGCATTTT,CASSLQGLDQPQHF
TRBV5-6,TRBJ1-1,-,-,TGTGCCAGCACTCTCGGGCAGGGGTGGAACACTGAAGCTTTCTTT,CASTLGQGWNTEAFF
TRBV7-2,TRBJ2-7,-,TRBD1,TGTGCCAGCAGCAAGGGACAGGGAGCGGGTTACGAGCAGTACTTC,CASSKGQGAGYEQYF
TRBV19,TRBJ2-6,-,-,TGTGCCACCACAGGGTCACGAGCCCCGGGGGCCAACGTCCTGACTTTC,CATTGSRAPGANVLTF
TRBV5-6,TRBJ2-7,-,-,-,CASSVGGRGPGAVLREQYF
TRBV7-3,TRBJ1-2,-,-,TGTGCCAGCAGCCCAAGTTCGGGGGGTGATGGCTACACCTTC,CASSPSSGGDGYTF
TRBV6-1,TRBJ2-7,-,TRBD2,TGTGCCAGCAGGGGCGGGAGCTCCTACGAGCAGTACTTC,CASRGGSSYEQYF
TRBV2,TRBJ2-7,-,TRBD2,TGTGCCATTACGAAAAAAAGAAGCGGGAGCTCGAGCTACGAGCAGTACTTC,CAITKKRSGSSSYEQYF
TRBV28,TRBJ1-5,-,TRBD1,TGTGCCAGCATCTCCGCCAGGGGGGCAGCCTCTAGCAATCAGCCCCAGCATTTT,CASISARGAASSNQPQHF
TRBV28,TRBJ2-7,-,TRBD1,TGTGCCAGCAGTTCCCTGGACAGGAAACGCGGGTACTTC,CASSSLDRKRGYF
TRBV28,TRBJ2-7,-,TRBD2,TGTGCCAGCCAGACTAGCGGGAGCCCCTACGAGCAGTACTTC,CASQTSGSPYEQYF
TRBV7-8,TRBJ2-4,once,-,TGTGCCAGCAGCTTAGGGAGGAGGGGCTTAGGCAAAAACATTCAGTACTTC,CASSLGRRGLGKNIQYF
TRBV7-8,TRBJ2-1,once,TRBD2,TGTGCCAGCAGTCCTACTAGCGGGGGATACAATGAGCAGTTCTTC,CASSPTSGGYNEQFF
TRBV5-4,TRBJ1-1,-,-,TGTGCCAGCAGCTTAGACAGAGACCTCACTGAAGCTTTCTTT,CASSLDRDLTEAFF
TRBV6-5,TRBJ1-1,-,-,TGTGCCAGCCACCTGGACTTCGGCACTGAAGCTTTCTTT,CASHLDFGTEAFF
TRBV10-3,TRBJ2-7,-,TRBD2,TGTGCCATCAGTGAGGGGACTAGCGGGACCTACGAGCAGTACTTC,CAISEGTSGTYEQYF
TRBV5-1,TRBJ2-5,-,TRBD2,TGCGCCAGCAGCGTTTTTCCAGCGGGAGATGAGGAGACCCAGTACTTC,CASSVFPAGDEETQYF
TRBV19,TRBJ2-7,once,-,TGTGCCAGTAGTGTCGGCGGGACGATCTCCTACGAGCAGTACTTC,CASSVGGTISYEQYF
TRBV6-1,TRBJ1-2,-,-,TGTGCCAGCAGTCCAGGGGATACCTATGGCTACACCTTC,CASSPGDTYGYTF
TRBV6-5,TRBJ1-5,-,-,TGTGCCAGCAGTCTGACAGAGACTAGCAATCAGCCCCAGCATTTT,CASSLTETSNQPQHF
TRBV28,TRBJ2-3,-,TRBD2,TGTGCCAGCGACGCTAGCGGGAGTAACACAGATACGCAGTATTTT,CASDASGSNTDTQYF
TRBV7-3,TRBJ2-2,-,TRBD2,TGTGCCAGCAGCTTAACTTCGTATGGGAGGGCCGAAACCGGGGAGCTGTTTTTT,CASSLTSYGRAETGELFF
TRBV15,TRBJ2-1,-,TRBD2,TGTGCCACCAGCAGGTTATCGCGGGAGGGTATCGGGAATGAGCAGTTCTTC,CATSRLSREGIGNEQFF
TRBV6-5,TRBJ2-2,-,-,TGTGCCAGCAGTTACAGAGACACCGGGGAGCTGTTTTTT,CASSYRDTGELFF
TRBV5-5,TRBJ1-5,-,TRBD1,TGTGCCAGCAGCTTGTGGACAGGGCAAGATCAGCCCCAGCATTTT,CASSLWTGQDQPQHF
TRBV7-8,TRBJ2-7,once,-,TGTGCCAGCAGCTTAGTGACAGGCTACGAGCAGTACTTC,CASSLVTGYEQYF